The next 6 T cell receptor beta chains were all read from a single sample in a study of blood T cell dynamics during melanoma immunotherapy. Some clones are missing from TCRdb's copy, which holds only in-frame ones; the method was immunoSEQ multiplex PCR. Of about 4,900 clones in the sample, almost 90% were seen once. Time point indicated: week 3, after first cycle of checkpoint inhibitor. The source material was blood, sampled from a patient treated with checkpoint blockade. The receptors originated from a human donor with melanoma.

The CDR3 DNA follows: TGTGCCAGCAGCGGGATGACTAGAGGAATAAGCACCGGGGAGCTGTTTTTT. It is translated as CASSGMTRGISTGELFF. This chain connects TRBV9 to TRBJ2-2, with D perhaps matching TRBD2 (6 bases). The CDR3 is made up of 17 amino acids. Germline CDR1 reads SGDLS; CDR2 reads YYNGEE. The germline V and J ends were trimmed by 3 bases and 4 bases, with 19 bases remaining between them.

This rearrangement joins TRBV5-4 to TRBJ2-2; D is ambiguous. Trimming removed 4 bases at V and 1 base at J, with 5 bases between. The CDR3 consists of 13 residues. Germline V gives CDR1 SGHNT, CDR2 YYREEE (reference sequence). CDR3 protein: CASSVENTGELFF. In nucleotides, the CDR3 is TGTGCCAGCAGCGTTGAGAACACCGGGGAGCTGTTTTTT.

This clone was observed a single time. The chain uses TRBV18 and TRBJ1-2; D gene unclear. V gave up 1 base and J gave up 8 bases, with 14 bases separating them. Germline V gene sequence: CDR1 KGHSH, CDR2 LQKENI. CDR3 length equals 14 residues. CDR3 sequence: CASSPLGPEKGYTF. The CDR3 nucleotides are TGTGCCAGCTCACCACTTGGGCCGGAGAAGGGCTACACCTTC.

V gene TRBV5-4 combines with J gene TRBJ2-1; no clear D. The V gene's germline CDR1 is SGHNT and CDR2 YYREEE (reference sequence). The CDR3 contains 15 residues. V shed 5 bases and J shed 6 bases, with 18 bases lying between them. The CDR3 DNA reads TGTGCCAGCAGTATGCCCTCCGGGCGTGGCAATGAGCAGTTCTTC. It is translated as CASSMPSGRGNEQFF.

V gene TRBV6-5 combines with J gene TRBJ2-1, with D perhaps matching TRBD1 (7 bases). Trimming left V 5 bases short and J 7 bases short, with 18 bases between. The CDR3 sequence is 15 residues long. The germline CDR1 and CDR2 sequences are MNHEY and SVGAGI. The CDR3 sequence is CASSRLEGASNEQFF. In DNA, the CDR3 is TGTGCCAGCAGTCGGTTGGAGGGGGCGAGTAATGAGCAGTTCTTC.

The chain uses TRBV5-1 and TRBJ2-5, with 7 bases that match TRBD2. This CDR3 is built from 13 residues. V was pared by 4 bases and J by 2 bases, with 2 bases of the junction left unmatched. Looked up from germline, CDR1 is SGHRS and CDR2 is YFSETQ. In nucleotides, the CDR3 is TGCGCCAGCAGCACGGGACTACAAGAGACCCAGTACTTC. This sequence encodes CASSTGLQETQYF. Looking up the rest from reference TRBV5-1 and TRBJ2-5 gives the full variable domain: KAGVTQTPRYLIKTRGQQVTLSCSPISGHRSVSWYQQTPGQGLQFLFEYFSETQRNKGNFPGRFSGRQFSNSRSEMNVSTLELGDSALYLCASSTGLQETQYFGPGTRLLVL.